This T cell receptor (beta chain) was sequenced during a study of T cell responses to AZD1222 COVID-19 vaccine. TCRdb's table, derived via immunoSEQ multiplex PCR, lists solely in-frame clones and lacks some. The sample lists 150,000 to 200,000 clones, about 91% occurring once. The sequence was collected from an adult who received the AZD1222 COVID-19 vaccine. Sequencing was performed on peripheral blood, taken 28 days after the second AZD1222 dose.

The chain's CDR3 is CASSRSGVNSNQPQHF. DNA for the CDR3: TGTGCCAGCTCACGGTCAGGGGTAAATAGCAATCAGCCCCAGCATTTT. The J gene is TRBJ1-5, the V gene TRBV18; possible D gene TRBD1, 6 bases. Germline assignment: CDR1 KGHSH and CDR2 LQKENI. Trimming removed 4 bases at V and 0 bases at J, with 13 bases between. CDR3 length: 16 residues. Complete variable domain (other parts from reference TRBV18 and TRBJ1-5): NAGVMQNPRHLVRRRGQEARLRCSPMKGHSHVYWYRQLPEEGLKFMVYLQKENIIDESGMPKERFSAEFPKEGPSILRIQQVVRGDSAAYFCASSRSGVNSNQPQHFGDGTRLSIL.